Listed below are T cell receptor beta chains from one sample, sequenced in a study of tumor and adjacent non-tumor tissue in lung cancer. TCRdb reanalysed the multiplex PCR reads using MiXCR and keeps one entry per CDR3 protein. There are roughly 200,000 distinct CDR3 sequences in the sample; less than 80% occur only once, and approximately 25% lies in the top ten. Sequenced: lung tumor tissue. The source is a man aged 55 to 70 with non-small cell lung cancer. Both conserved end residues are part of each CDR3. The order of the fields is V gene, D gene, clone size, J gene, CDR3 DNA, CDR3 protein. D genes are given only for firm matches. Size is omitted from some rows. Given values are once, few, many or a class for expanded clones.

TRBV7-9	-	many	TRBJ1-2	TGTGCCAGCAGCGGGGTAGCCAGTAACTATGGCTACACCTTC	CASSGVASNYGYTF
TRBV5-6	-	many	TRBJ2-5	TGTGCCAGCACCCGCCCGAACGGACAAGAGACCCAGTACTTC	CASTRPNGQETQYF
TRBV6-2/TRBV6-3	-	few	TRBJ2-1	TGTGCCAGCAGTGGGGGCGGGTGGCGCGTACGATATGAGCAGTTCTTC	CASSGGGWRVRYEQFF
TRBV6-2/TRBV6-3	-	-	TRBJ1-1	TGTGCCAGCAGTTATTTGGGGAGTAGCACTGAAGCTTTCTTT	CASSYLGSSTEAFF
TRBV20-1	TRBD1	few	TRBJ2-3	TGCAGTGCCGGGACAGCTAGCACAGATACGCAGTATTTT	CSAGTASTDTQYF
TRBV12-3/TRBV12-4	-	once	TRBJ1-1	TGTGCCAGCAGTTCAATCCCCGGCAGGGGAGTTGAAGCTTTCTTT	CASSSIPGRGVEAFF
TRBV11-3	-	once	TRBJ2-2	TGTGCCAGCAGTTTAACCGGGGGCGCCGTCGGGGAGCTGTTTTTT	CASSLTGGAVGELFF
TRBV11-3	TRBD2	many	TRBJ2-1	TGTGCCAGCAGTATGGGGAGGGTAGTCAATGAGCAGTTCTTC	CASSMGRVVNEQFF
TRBV6-2/TRBV6-3	TRBD2	-	TRBJ2-1	TGTGCCAGCAGTTACGAGCTAGCGGGAGACGATGACAATGAGCAGTTCTTC	CASSYELAGDDDNEQFF
TRBV4-3	TRBD2	-	TRBJ2-7	TGCGCCAGCAGCCAAGATTTGGCGGGAGCATGGTACTACGAGCAGTACTTC	CASSQDLAGAWYYEQYF
TRBV29-1	-	-	TRBJ2-2	TGCAACGTTTCCAGAGGAAACACCGTGGAGCTGTTTTTT	CNVSRGNTVELFF
TRBV4-3	-	few	TRBJ2-5	TGCGCCAGCAGCCCTACGGGGGGCGCGTCCCAAGAGACCCAGTACTTC	CASSPTGGASQETQYF
TRBV12-3/TRBV12-4	-	-	TRBJ2-5	TGTGCCAGCAGGCGACAGTGCGTTGATTCAGAGACCCAGTACTTT	CASRRQCVDSETQYF
TRBV7-9	TRBD1	-	TRBJ2-7	TGTGCCAGCAGCACCGGGACAGGGAGATACGAGCAGTACTTC	CASSTGTGRYEQYF
TRBV6-5	-	once	TRBJ1-2	TGTGCCAGCAGGAGGATAGAGGGCGCGGAGGGCTACACCTTC	CASRRIEGAEGYTF
TRBV4-3	-	-	TRBJ1-2	TGCGCCAGCAGCCAAGTGCTTTTCGGGACTCCCGACTATGGCTACACTTTC	CASSQVLFGTPDYGYTF
TRBV6-5	TRBD1	once	TRBJ1-2	TGTGCCAACAGTTTCGGACAGGGGACCTCCCAAAGGGGCTATGGCTACACCTTC	CANSFGQGTSQRGYGYTF
TRBV20-1	TRBD1	-	TRBJ2-6	TGCAGTGCTAGAGGAAGGACAGGGGGCGCTGGGGCCAACGTCCTGACTTTC	CSARGRTGGAGANVLTF
TRBV4-3	-	many	TRBJ2-3	TGCGCCAGCAGCCAAGATGGCGGGACCAGACAAGGGGCGCAGTATTTT	CASSQDGGTRQGAQYF
TRBV5-6	-	few	TRBJ1-1	TGTGCCAGCAGCTTGGTGGGGTCAGCGAACACTGAAGCTTTCTTT	CASSLVGSANTEAFF
TRBV5-1	-	-	TRBJ2-5	TGCGCCAGCAGCATGGAGGAGACCCAGTACTTC	CASSMEETQYF
TRBV28	-	-	TRBJ2-3	TGTGCCAGCAGCTCCGGGGCTCAGGGACACACAGATACGCAGTATTTT	CASSSGAQGHTDTQYF
TRBV30	-	-	TRBJ1-1	TGTACCTGGAGTGTAAGGGGCAGGGAAGCTTTCTTT	CTWSVRGREAFF
TRBV6-5	-	-	TRBJ1-2	TGTGCCAGCTGCCGATCGGGCCTCTATGGCTACACCTTC	CASCRSGLYGYTF
TRBV4-1	-	-	TRBJ2-1	TGCGCCGGCAGCCAAGATGACGGAGGGGGGTACAATGAGCAGTTCTTC	CAGSQDDGGGYNEQFF
TRBV20-1	-	-	TRBJ2-4	TGCAGTGCTAGGGGTGACAGGACCAAGAACATTCAGTACTTC	CSARGDRTKNIQYF
TRBV29-1	-	-	TRBJ1-3	TGCAGCGTTAACGGAGGGGGAAACACCATACATTTT	CSVNGGGNTIHF
TRBV29-1	TRBD1	few	TRBJ2-2	TGCAGCGTTGTAGACAGGGGGAGGAACACCGGGGAGCTGTTTTTT	CSVVDRGRNTGELFF
TRBV11-2	TRBD1	many	TRBJ2-7	TGTGCCAGCAGCTTCACGGGACAGGAGCAGTACTTC	CASSFTGQEQYF
TRBV29-1	-	-	TRBJ2-7	TGCAGCGTTGAAGATCGGGGTCAGTGGGAAGGAGAGCAGTACTTC	CSVEDRGQWEGEQYF
TRBV5-1	-	-	TRBJ2-1	TGCGCCAGCAGCTTAGGAGCGACACCAGGGGACAATGAGCAGTTCTTC	CASSLGATPGDNEQFF
TRBV6-2/TRBV6-3	TRBD2	few	TRBJ2-1	TGTGCCAGCAGCCGAGGGACTAGCGGGAGTGGCAATGAGCAGTTCTTC	CASSRGTSGSGNEQFF
TRBV20-1	-	many	TRBJ1-3	TGCAGTGCTAGGCCTCAGGGGGGAAACACCATATATTTT	CSARPQGGNTIYF
TRBV6-1	-	-	TRBJ2-3	TGTGCCGGCAGTGAATTGGGAACCGACTTGGCAGATACGCAGTATTTT	CAGSELGTDLADTQYF
TRBV20-1	TRBD2	many	TRBJ2-2	TGCAGTGCTAGGAAGGCTAGCGGGGGGGTGGCCACCGGGGAGCTGTTTTTT	CSARKASGGVATGELFF
TRBV29-1	TRBD1	-	TRBJ2-7	TGCAGCGGCGGGACAGGGAACTACGAACAGTACTTC	CSGGTGNYEQYF
TRBV6-1	-	-	TRBJ1-5	TGTGCCAGCAGCCTGGACGGACTCGGTGAGCCCCTGCATTTT	CASSLDGLGEPLHF
TRBV29-1	-	-	TRBJ2-7	TGCAGCATTGAAGGCTCTGGTCACGAACAGTACTTC	CSIEGSGHEQYF
TRBV6-6	TRBD1	-	TRBJ1-5	TGTGCCAGCAGCTACACGGACAGGGCAAACAATCAGCCCCAGCATTTT	CASSYTDRANNQPQHF
TRBV11-3	-	-	TRBJ1-2	TGTGCCAGCGGCTTAGCTGGACTCCCCTCTGGCTACACCTTC	CASGLAGLPSGYTF
TRBV11-3	TRBD1	few	TRBJ2-7	TGTGCTAGCAGCCCGCGGGACAGGGACTACGAGCATTACTTC	CASSPRDRDYEHYF
TRBV29-1	-	many	TRBJ1-2	TGCAGCGGCAAAGAGGGAGATGGCTACACCTTC	CSGKEGDGYTF
TRBV6-2/TRBV6-3	TRBD2	-	TRBJ2-5	TGTGTCAGCAGTTACCCACGGGAGGGCCCGGGAGAGACCCAGTACTTC	CVSSYPREGPGETQYF
TRBV16	-	-	TRBJ1-1	TGTGCCAGCAGCCAATCGTCCGGCCGAGGAGCTTTCTTT	CASSQSSGRGAFF
TRBV20-1	-	-	TRBJ2-2	TGCAGTGCTAGATCTTCGTGTGGGGGGAGCAACACTGGGGAGCTGTTTTTT	CSARSSCGGSNTGELFF
TRBV20-1	TRBD1	many	TRBJ1-2	TGCAGTGCCGTACAGGGGGCGCAGAACTATGGCTACACCTTC	CSAVQGAQNYGYTF
TRBV7-8	-	-	TRBJ1-5	TGTGCCAGCAGCTCCATAGGAGGGGTGCGCAATCAGCCCCAGCATTTT	CASSSIGGVRNQPQHF
TRBV6-1	-	-	TRBJ2-3	TGTGCCAGCAGTGAATTGGGAACCGACTTGGCAGATACGCAGTATTTT	CASSELGTDLADTQYF
TRBV20-1	TRBD1	-	TRBJ1-1	TGCAGTCCTAGAGTTCGGGACAGGCCGACGAAGACTGAAGCTTTCTTT	CSPRVRDRPTKTEAFF
TRBV6-5	-	-	TRBJ1-2	TGTACCAGCAGTTACGACAGCCGAGTGACTGGCTACACCTTC	CTSSYDSRVTGYTF
TRBV20-1	TRBD1	few	TRBJ2-5	TGCAGTGCAAAGAGGTACTCAACAGGGGGATGGAGGATGCAAGAGACCCAGTACTTC	CSAKRYSTGGWRMQETQYF
TRBV20-1	-	-	TRBJ2-5	TGCAGTGCTAGTGAGGAACACCGCCAAGGGACCCAGTACTTC	CSASEEHRQGTQYF
TRBV12-3/TRBV12-4	-	many	TRBJ1-5	TGTGCCAGCAGTTTAGGGCCGAACAATCAGCCCCAGCATTTT	CASSLGPNNQPQHF
TRBV6-2/TRBV6-3	-	few	TRBJ2-7	TGTACCAGCAGGGCAGGGAATTCCTACAAGCAGTACTTC	CTSRAGNSYKQYF
TRBV20-1	TRBD2	many	TRBJ2-1	TGCAGTGCTCCTTCACCGGGACTAGCGGGAGGGCCCTCCTACAATGAGCAGTTCTTC	CSAPSPGLAGGPSYNEQFF